The clone carrying this TCR beta chain has ten or more counts. As yet, its antigen is unknown. Exclusion applied to patients with other autoimmune diseases, uncontrolled infections, pregnancy or lactation. V dropped 3 bases and J dropped 5; count of bases not matched to a gene: 7. This CDR3 spans 14 amino acids. CDR1 and CDR2 from the germline V gene are SGHAT and FQNNGV. These data are taken from a study of Graves' ophthalmopathy and Graves' hyperthyroidism. Study-wide results and limits: Discrimination between ophthalmopathy and stable hyperthyroidism by a 13-signature model showed about 85% sensitivity and 65% to 84% specificity. Blood also harbored most expanded thyroid clonotypes above 0.001 frequency.

Using RNA transcripts, the TCR beta CDR3 regions were amplified. Second-round multiplex PCR came after first-round RT-PCR with HTBI primers. Each CDR3 protein gets one entry after TCRdb re-called the multiplex PCR reads with MiXCR. The sample consists of 360,000 or so distinct CDR3 sequences, roughly 18% of them appearing once. Sequenced input: peripheral blood. J is TRBJ2-7 and V is TRBV11-2, with 7 bases matching TRBD1. The source is a young woman with Graves' ophthalmopathy. The CDR3 region is CASSFLPGGDEQYF. CDR3 DNA sequence: TGTGCCAGCAGCTTTCTACCAGGGGGTGACGAGCAGTACTTC. Full variable domain (remainder filled in from reference TRBV11-2 and TRBJ2-7): EAGVAQSPRYKIIEKRQSVAFWCNPISGHATLYWYQQILGQGPKLLIQFQNNGVVDDSQLPKDRFSAERLKGVDSTLKIQPAKLEDSAVYLCASSFLPGGDEQYFGPGTRLTVT.